The T cell receptor beta chain under discussion was sequenced for a study of blood T cell repertoires in COVID-19. Repertoires were generated with immunoSEQ multiplex PCR, while TCRdb's copy carries only in-frame clones and drops some. The table shows about 140,000 clones, with 88% occurring only once. CDR1 is MNHEY, CDR2 SVGAGI, per germline. Trimming took off 5 bases at V and 4 bases at J, with 11 bases between the two ends. The CDR3 spans 13 residues. The chain joins TRBV6-5 to TRBJ1-2; D possibly corresponds to TRBD1 (5 bases). Sequences were obtained from peripheral blood. The sequence was obtained from a human donor with COVID-19, enrolled during active disease. The donor label of this sample is uncertain. The CDR3 DNA sequence: TGTGCCAGCAGTCACCAGGGATCCTATGGCTACACCTTC. Translated: CASSHQGSYGYTF.